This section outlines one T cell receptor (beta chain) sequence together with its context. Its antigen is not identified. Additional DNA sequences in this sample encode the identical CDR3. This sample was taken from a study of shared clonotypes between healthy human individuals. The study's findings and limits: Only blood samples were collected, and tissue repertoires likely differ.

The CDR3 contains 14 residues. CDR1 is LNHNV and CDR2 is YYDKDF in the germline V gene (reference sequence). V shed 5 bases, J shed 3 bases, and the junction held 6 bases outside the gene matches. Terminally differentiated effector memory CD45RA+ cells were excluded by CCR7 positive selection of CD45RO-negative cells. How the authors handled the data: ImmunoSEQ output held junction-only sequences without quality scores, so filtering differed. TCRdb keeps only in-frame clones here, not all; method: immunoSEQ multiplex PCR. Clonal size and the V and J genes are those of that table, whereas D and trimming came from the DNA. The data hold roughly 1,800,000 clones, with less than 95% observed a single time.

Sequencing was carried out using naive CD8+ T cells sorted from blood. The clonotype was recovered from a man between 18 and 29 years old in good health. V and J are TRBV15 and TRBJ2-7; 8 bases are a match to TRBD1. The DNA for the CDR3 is TGTGCCACCAGCTTCGGACAGGGAGGCTACGAGCAGTACTTC. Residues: CATSFGQGGYEQYF. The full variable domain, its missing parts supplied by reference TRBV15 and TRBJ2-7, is DAMVIQNPRYQVTQFGKPVTLSCSQTLNHNVMYWYQQKSSQAPKLLFHYYDKDFNNEADTPDNFQSRRPNTSFCFLDIRSPGLGDTAMYLCATSFGQGGYEQYFGPGTRLTVT.